What follows are 13 T cell receptor beta chains derived from one specimen sequenced in a study of cytomegalovirus exposure and HLA in healthy donors. It was with 60 Vbeta and 13 Jbeta primers that the PCR ran. Sequenced by immunoSEQ multiplex PCR; TCRdb stores in-frame clones only, minus some. Here the sample spans over 90,000 clones, approximately 75% being singletons. Sequences were obtained from PBMCs. The source is a woman in her 70s in good health and CMV-seropositive.

This chain links TRBV28 with TRBJ1-1; 12 bases fit TRBD1. Germline V gene lookup returns CDR1 MDHEN and CDR2 SYDVKM. V trimming: 3 bases; J trimming: 6 bases; junction bases outside the gene matches: 5. This CDR3 is built from 15 residues. As DNA, the CDR3 is TGTGCCAGCAGTTTTGGGACAGGGGGCAGCCCTGAAGCTTTCTTT. Translating gives CASSFGTGGSPEAFF.

The rearrangement joins TRBV6-1 to TRBJ2-7; no reliable D call. The CDR3 spans 13 residues. V dropped 3 bases and J dropped 7 bases, with 13 bases sitting between them. Germline V gene sequence: CDR1 MNHNS, CDR2 SASEGT. The CDR3 region is CASSDTTLWEQYF. CDR3 in DNA: TGTGCCAGCAGTGACACTACTCTTTGGGAGCAGTACTTC.

The chain joins TRBV4-1 to TRBJ1-4; 9 nucleotides agree with TRBD1. Looked up from germline, CDR1 is MGHRA and CDR2 is YSYEKL. The trim removed 8 bases at V and 8 bases at J, leaving 6 bases unmatched. This CDR3 contains 13 residues. Here the CDR3 DNA reads TGCGCCAGCGGAGGACAGGGGTGGGAAAAACTGTTTTTT. Encoded protein: CASGGQGWEKLFF.

The J gene is TRBJ2-7, the V gene TRBV14; D might be TRBD1 (6 bases). Trimming shortened V by 2 bases and J by 0 bases, and 14 bases separated the two germline ends. Germline V lookup: CDR1 SGHDN, CDR2 FVKESK. This CDR3 has 16 amino acids. The CDR3 sequence is CASSQTGQSLSYEQYF. DNA of the CDR3: TGTGCCAGCAGCCAAACGGGACAAAGTCTCTCCTACGAGCAGTACTTC.

The chain employs TRBV13 and TRBJ2-2; tentatively, D is TRBD2 (6 bases). The V end was cut by 4 bases, the J end by 3 bases, with 18 bases between. Germline loops: CDR1 PRHDT, CDR2 FYEKMQ (reference sequence). This CDR3 is 17 amino acids long. The CDR3 region is CASSYVTRRAHTGELFF. The CDR3 nucleotides read TGTGCCAGCAGCTACGTGACTAGAAGGGCGCACACCGGGGAGCTGTTTTTT.

This clone turned up a few times. The chain recombines TRBV6-1 with TRBJ1-5; D possibly corresponds to TRBD1 (6 bases). The CDR3 length is 13 residues. V was cut by 1 base and J by 9 bases, with 10 bases left in between. CDR1 is MNHNS, CDR2 SASEGT, per germline. For the CDR3, the DNA is TGTGCCAGCAGTGAAGTCAGGGGAGCGCCCCAGCATTTT. Translating gives CASSEVRGAPQHF.

The chain couples TRBV6-5 to TRBJ1-2; 7 bases are shared with TRBD1. J lost 7 bases, V lost 6 bases, and 5 bases had no gene match. This CDR3 has 12 residues. Germline loops: CDR1 MNHEY, CDR2 SVGAGI. CDR3 DNA: TGTGCCAGCAGGCGCACAGGGGCTGGCTACACCTTC. As protein: CASRRTGAGYTF.

This clone was recorded a few times. This rearrangement joins TRBV7-3 to TRBJ2-3; TRBD2 matches at 10 bases. This CDR3 has 16 residues. Germline CDR1 is SGHTA and CDR2 is FQGTGA. J was trimmed by 5 bases and V by 2 bases; bases with no gene match: 7. CDR3 sequence reads: CASSLGSGRARDTQYF. The DNA for the CDR3 is TGTGCCAGCAGCTTAGGGAGCGGGAGGGCCAGAGATACGCAGTATTTT.

This chain joins TRBV5-1 and TRBJ1-2; 10 nucleotides align to TRBD1. This CDR3 contains 12 residues. The trim removed 9 bases at V and 6 bases at J, leaving 5 bases unmatched. The germline V gene has CDR1 SGHRS and CDR2 YFSETQ. CDR3 sequence: CAIATGGDGYTF. CDR3 coding DNA: TGCGCCATCGCGACAGGGGGCGATGGCTACACCTTC. Using reference TRBV5-1 and TRBJ1-2 for the parts outside the CDR3, the full variable domain is KAGVTQTPRYLIKTRGQQVTLSCSPISGHRSVSWYQQTPGQGLQFLFEYFSETQRNKGNFPGRFSGRQFSNSRSEMNVSTLELGDSALYLCAIATGGDGYTFGSGTRLTVV.

The CDR3 reads CASSLTGTSGTSRPTQETQYF. CDR3 DNA: TGCGCCAGCAGCTTGACCGGGACTAGCGGAACCTCCCGGCCTACGCAAGAGACCCAGTACTTC. This chain uses TRBV5-1 with TRBJ2-5, with 11 bases matching TRBD2. V gave up 1 base and J gave up 2 bases; unmatched junction bases: 19. The germline V gene has CDR1 SGHRS and CDR2 YFSETQ. The CDR3 sequence is 21 residues long.

The CDR3 DNA reads as TGTGCCAGCAATGGACAGGGACAAAACATTCAGTACTTC. Protein: CASNGQGQNIQYF. The chain has TRBV6-5 and TRBJ2-4; 8 bases line up with TRBD1. Trimming cost V 7 bases and J 5 bases; bases outside gene matches: 4. The length of the CDR3 is 13 residues. Germline assignment: CDR1 MNHEY and CDR2 SVGAGI.

This chain connects TRBV11-3 to TRBJ1-4; 8 nucleotides match TRBD1. The CDR3 is 19 amino acids. Germline trimming cut 0 bases from V and 3 bases from J; bases unmatched to any gene: 12. CDR1 SGHNT and CDR2 YENEEA come from the germline V gene. CDR3 nucleotides: TGTGCCAGCAGCTTAGACGATGGACAGGGTCAAACGCCTAATGAAAAACTGTTTTTT. Its translation is CASSLDDGQGQTPNEKLFF.

As DNA, the CDR3 is TGTGCCAGCTCACCAGGACAGGCCCCTCGTGGGACAGATACGCAGTATTTT. Residues: CASSPGQAPRGTDTQYF. This chain joins TRBV18 and TRBJ2-3; 7 bases align to TRBD1. Germline CDR1 is KGHSH and CDR2 is LQKENI. V dropped 2 bases and J dropped 3; count of bases not matched to a gene: 11. The CDR3 has 17 residues.